Below are 13 T cell receptor beta chains sequenced from a single sample in a study of shared clonotypes between healthy human individuals. Here immunoSEQ multiplex PCR was the method, and the copy in TCRdb shows in-frame clones only, minus some. The sample holds about a million clones, around three quarters seen once. Sequencing input: memory CD4+ T cells from PBMCs. The subset here: CD45RA-negative fraction. The receptors here all came from a young man in good health. Some clones in this sample may be carry-over from other donors' samples.

This clone was counted ten times or more. The gene calls are TRBV5-6 and TRBJ2-5; TRBD1 is a possible D gene (5 bases). The germline V and J ends were trimmed by 3 bases and 5 bases, with 14 bases remaining between them. Germline CDR1 SGHDT, CDR2 YYEEEE. The length of the CDR3 is 14 residues. CDR3 amino acids: CASSSPSGLETQYF. As DNA, the CDR3 is TGTGCCAGCAGCTCTCCGTCAGGGTTGGAGACCCAGTACTTC.

The chain joins TRBV11-3 to TRBJ1-1; D is unclear. CDR1 is SGHNT and CDR2 is YENEEA in the germline V gene. The CDR3 has 13 amino acids. Trimming stripped 1 base from V and 1 base from J, with 4 bases between. Written as DNA, the CDR3 is TGTGCCAGCAGCTTAGTAGGGAACACTGAAGCTTTCTTT. Its translation is CASSLVGNTEAFF.

The chain carries TRBV4-2 and TRBJ1-1; D gene ambiguous. This CDR3 has 12 amino acids. Per the germline V gene, CDR1 is LGHNA and CDR2 is YNFKEQ. V shed 0 bases and J shed 7 bases, with 6 bases lying between them. CDR3 residues: CASSQDLDEAFF. CDR3 DNA sequence: TGTGCCAGCAGCCAAGACCTCGATGAAGCTTTCTTT.

V is TRBV18 and J is TRBJ1-5; D is uncertain. This CDR3 is 14 amino acids long. CDR1 is KGHSH and CDR2 is LQKENI in the germline V gene. V was clipped by 0 bases and J by 5 bases, with 8 bases between them. CDR3 DNA sequence: TGTGCCAGCTCACCACCGACGGACCATCAGCCCCAGCATTTT. Its translation is CASSPPTDHQPQHF.

There are a few counts of this clone. DNA of the CDR3: TGCGCCAGCAGCTTAAAAGCGGGAGGTGGCACAGATACGCAGTATTTT. Translating gives CASSLKAGGGTDTQYF. V gene TRBV5-1 combines with J gene TRBJ2-3, with 9 bases identical to TRBD2. Germline CDR1 reads SGHRS; CDR2 reads YFSETQ. V dropped 2 bases and J dropped 1; count of bases not matched to a gene: 5. CDR3 length: 16 amino acids.

The genes are TRBV28 and TRBJ1-2; D gene uncertain. The V end lost 5 bases, the J end lost 2 bases, and 9 bases lay between the germline ends. The CDR3 contains 13 residues. Germline V gene sequence: CDR1 MDHEN, CDR2 SYDVKM. The CDR3 coding sequence is TGTGCCAGCAGTAAGGTTACAAACTATGGCTACACCTTC. Translating it yields CASSKVTNYGYTF.

This clone was detected ten times or more. The chain is built from TRBV27 and TRBJ2-7; 8 bases map to TRBD2. The germline V gene encodes CDR1 MNHEY and CDR2 SMNVEV (reference sequence). CDR3 length: 15 residues. V shed 3 bases, J shed 4 bases, and the junction held 8 bases outside the gene matches. The DNA for the CDR3 is TGTGCCAGCAGTTTTCGGGGGGGGGCGGCATACGAGCAGTACTTC. It translates to CASSFRGGAAYEQYF.

The J gene is TRBJ2-3, the V gene TRBV6-4, with 7 positions matching TRBD2. The germline V gene encodes CDR1 MRHNA and CDR2 SNTAGT. The CDR3 length is 15 residues. V lost 4 bases to trimming and J lost 10 bases; unmatched junction nucleotides: 14. CDR3 sequence: CASSGLPGGGPPQYF. CDR3 DNA sequence: TGTGCCAGCAGTGGCCTACCTGGCGGGGGTCCACCGCAGTATTTT.

The chain joins TRBV5-1 to TRBJ1-1; D call uncertain. This CDR3 spans 13 amino acids. Germline values: CDR1 SGHRS, CDR2 YFSETQ. V was cut by 1 base and J by 0 bases, with 4 bases left in between. CDR3 in amino acids: CASSLYVNTEAFF. The CDR3 nucleotides read TGCGCCAGCAGCTTGTACGTGAACACTGAAGCTTTCTTT.

The count of this clone is one. V is TRBV2 and J is TRBJ2-2; unclear D gene. V was clipped by 3 bases and J by 6 bases, with 17 bases between them. CDR1 SNHLY and CDR2 FYNNEI come from the germline V gene. This CDR3 has 16 residues. CDR3 DNA: TGTGCCAGCAGTGATCTCTACCGAGGACGGTCCGGGGAGCTGTTTTTT. Translated, it gives CASSDLYRGRSGELFF.

The DNA for the CDR3 is TGTGCCAGCAGTGAACCGGGGGTTGGTGAAGCTTTCTTT. Translation: CASSEPGVGEAFF. V usage is TRBV6-1 and J usage is TRBJ1-1, with a tentative D call TRBD1 (5 bases). V was cut by 2 bases and J by 7 bases, with 11 bases left in between. The CDR3 loop spans 13 amino acids. Germline CDR1 is MNHNS and CDR2 is SASEGT.

This clone was seen a single time. V usage is TRBV14 and J usage is TRBJ2-7; TRBD1 or TRBD2 may be the D gene (6 bases each). Germline-derived CDR1 and CDR2 are SGHDN and FVKESK. The CDR3 runs 14 residues. Between the trimmed V and J ends, which lost 2 bases and 4 bases, there was a span of 12 bases. CDR3 amino acids: CASSQRGVAYEQYF. The CDR3 DNA reads TGTGCCAGCAGCCAAAGGGGGGTAGCGTACGAGCAGTACTTC.

V is TRBV2 and J is TRBJ2-7; 7 bases agree with TRBD1. Germline loops: CDR1 SNHLY, CDR2 FYNNEI. V shed 5 bases, J shed 3 bases, and the junction held 7 bases outside the gene matches. This CDR3 has 14 residues. The CDR3 is CASSSRTGVYEQYF. The CDR3 DNA is TGTGCCAGCAGTTCCAGGACAGGCGTCTACGAGCAGTACTTC.